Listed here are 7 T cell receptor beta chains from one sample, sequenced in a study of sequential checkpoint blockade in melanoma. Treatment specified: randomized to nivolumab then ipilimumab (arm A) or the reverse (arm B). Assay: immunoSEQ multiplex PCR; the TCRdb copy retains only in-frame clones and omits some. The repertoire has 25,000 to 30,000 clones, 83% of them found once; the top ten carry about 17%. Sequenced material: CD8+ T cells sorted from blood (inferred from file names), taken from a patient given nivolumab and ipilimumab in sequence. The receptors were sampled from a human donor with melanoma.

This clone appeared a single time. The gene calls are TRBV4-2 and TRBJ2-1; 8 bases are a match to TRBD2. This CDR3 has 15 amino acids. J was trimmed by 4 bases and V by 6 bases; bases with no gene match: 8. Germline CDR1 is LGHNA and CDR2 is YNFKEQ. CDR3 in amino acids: CASRDSGLGYNEQFF. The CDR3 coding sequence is TGTGCCAGCAGAGACTCGGGACTAGGTTACAATGAGCAGTTCTTC.

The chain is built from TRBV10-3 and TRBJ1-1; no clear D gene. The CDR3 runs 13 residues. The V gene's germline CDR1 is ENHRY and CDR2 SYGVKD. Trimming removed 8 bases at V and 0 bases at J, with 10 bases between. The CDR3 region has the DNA TGTGCCATCCGGGAGGGAATGAACACTGAAGCTTTCTTT. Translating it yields CAIREGMNTEAFF.

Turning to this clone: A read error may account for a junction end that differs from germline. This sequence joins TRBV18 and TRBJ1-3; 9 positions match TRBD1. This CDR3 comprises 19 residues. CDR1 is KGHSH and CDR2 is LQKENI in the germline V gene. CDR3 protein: CASPPELYRDREGGNTIYF. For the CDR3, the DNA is TGTGCCAGCCCACCAGAATTATACCGGGACAGGGAAGGTGGAAACACCATATATTTT.

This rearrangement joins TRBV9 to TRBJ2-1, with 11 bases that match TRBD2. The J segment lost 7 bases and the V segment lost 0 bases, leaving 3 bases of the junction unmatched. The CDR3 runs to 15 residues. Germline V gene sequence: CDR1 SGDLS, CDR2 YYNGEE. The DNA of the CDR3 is TGTGCCAGCAGCGTAGTTAGCGGGAGGGCAAATGAGCAGTTCTTC. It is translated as CASSVVSGRANEQFF.

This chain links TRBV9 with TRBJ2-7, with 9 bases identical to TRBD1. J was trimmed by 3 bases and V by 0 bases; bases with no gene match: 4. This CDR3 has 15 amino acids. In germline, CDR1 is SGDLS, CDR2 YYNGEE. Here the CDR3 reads CASSVEPDRGYEQYF. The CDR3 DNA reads TGTGCCAGCAGCGTAGAACCGGACAGGGGCTACGAGCAGTACTTC.

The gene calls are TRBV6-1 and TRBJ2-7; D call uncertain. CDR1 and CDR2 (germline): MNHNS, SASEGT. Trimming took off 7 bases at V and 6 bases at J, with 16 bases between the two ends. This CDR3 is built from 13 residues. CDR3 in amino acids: CASTADRKREQYF. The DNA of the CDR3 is TGTGCCAGCACGGCGGATCGGAAACGCGAGCAGTACTTC.

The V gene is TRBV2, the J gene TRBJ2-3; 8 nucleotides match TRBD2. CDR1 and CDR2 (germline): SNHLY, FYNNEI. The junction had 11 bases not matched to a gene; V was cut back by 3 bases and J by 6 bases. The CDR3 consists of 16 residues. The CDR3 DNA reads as TGTGCCAGCAGTGACCCACGGACTAGCCCGGGGGATACGCAGTATTTT. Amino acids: CASSDPRTSPGDTQYF.